This is a list of T cell receptor beta chains from one sample in a study of T cells after yellow fever vaccination. Via MiXCR, TCRdb re-called the 5' RACE reads, giving one row per CDR3 protein. The sample records around 360,000 distinct CDR3 sequences, under 14% being singletons. The material was PBMCs, obtained on the day of the first yellow fever vaccination. These receptors all come from a man aged 18 to 30 who received the YFV17D yellow fever vaccine. The conserved cysteine and the conserved F or W are not part of the CDR3 here. Fields, in order: V gene, CDR3 protein.

TRBV5-4 | ASRPGGDEQF
TRBV3-1 | ASSQDGRGKTQY
TRBV10-3 | AISDPGKHEQY
TRBV15 | ATSRDLTGQGQGETQY
TRBV7-8 | ASSSPLTGGTEAF
TRBV6-1 | ASRRETTGANVLT
TRBV2 | ASKPSGVDTQY
TRBV27 | ASSFAGEGNEQF
TRBV20-1 | SARHMGGKGGYT
TRBV13 | ASSLVGGFFRDGYT
TRBV29-1 | SLSVGYSTDTQY
TRBV4-3 | ASSQVLQRGNTQY
TRBV4-3 | ASSQDMLAGGSTQY
TRBV20-1 | SARQLAGGQETQY
TRBV9 | ASSVGTPTYEQY
TRBV3-1 | ASSPRSGVSDGYT
TRBV7-2 | ASSLLAGAQTQY
TRBV5-1 | ASSFQAGANTEAF
TRBV5-4 | ASSLEHTDTQY
TRBV5-1 | ASSLSLEENEQY
TRBV7-6 | ASSLEAGTWNEQF
TRBV12-3/TRBV12-4 | ASSPGDYGYT
TRBV12-3/TRBV12-4 | ASSYRNQPQH
TRBV27 | ASSLSTQGTEAF
TRBV4-1 | ASSQERRGGNTEAF
TRBV5-1 | ASSSLRGGSPLH
TRBV25-1 | ASSEQGDTYGYT
TRBV9 | ASSPFDRGLRTEAF
TRBV4-2 | ASGTLKSSTDTQY
TRBV20-1 | SARDRYPRNYGYT
TRBV30 | ACGATYEQY
TRBV5-6 | ASSSDRGNQPQH
TRBV5-4 | ASTRGDFQY
TRBV4-1 | ASSRLAGQETQY
TRBV24-1 | ATSEGQEYNEQF
TRBV20-1 | SASSGTGVYGYT
TRBV6-1 | ASSEGPSNQPQH
TRBV5-4 | ASSSGTGGTGEQF
TRBV12-3/TRBV12-4 | ASGGQVNTEAF
TRBV7-8 | ASSSTGSGETQY
TRBV11-1 | ASSRRLAVRTQY
TRBV29-1 | SVVAANSGNTIY